This T cell receptor (beta chain) comes out of a study of blood T cell repertoires in COVID-19. Background on the study: Material from acute and convalescent COVID-19 was sourced from the United States, Italy and Spain. PBMCs, B-cell-depleted T cells, or T cells were the source of the cDNA or gDNA that made up the material.

Authors' data handling: Estimation of nucleated cell counts was performed using reference gene primer amplification. TCRdb's copy holds only in-frame clones and misses some; the assay was immunoSEQ multiplex PCR. V, J and clone size reflect that table, while D and trimming were determined from the DNA. Of more than 200,000 clones detected, around four fifths appear once; the ten largest clones hold 8.2%. This receptor was identified in a woman aged 45-60 years with acute or convalescent COVID-19. Sequenced material: peripheral blood.

In DNA, the CDR3 is TGTGCCAGCAGCTTGGCGGGAGAGGGCAATGAGCAGTTCTTC. As protein: CASSLAGEGNEQFF. V gene TRBV7-2 combines with J gene TRBJ2-1, with 7 bases identical to TRBD2. This CDR3 region has 14 residues. Looked up from germline, CDR1 is SGHTA and CDR2 is FQGNSA. V shed 3 bases, J shed 6 bases, and the junction held 5 bases outside the gene matches.